Below are 10 T cell receptor beta chains sequenced from a single sample in a study of T-cell reconstitution after alpha-beta-depleted transplantation in children. Using unique molecular identifiers, the investigators prepared the TCRbeta library. TCRdb ran MiXCR on the PCR reads and lists one entry per CDR3 protein. The table includes over 550,000 distinct CDR3 sequences, about 11% detected once. This specimen was PBMCs from the stem cell graft donor, taken from the stem cell graft. The receptors originated from a human donor who donated a stem cell graft to a child with acute myeloid leukemia.

The chain joins TRBV20-1 to TRBJ2-1; D not certain. Germline V lookup: CDR1 DFQATT, CDR2 SNEGSKA (reference sequence). CDR3 length: 14 amino acids. V was trimmed by 5 bases and J by 4 bases, leaving 15 bases between them. DNA for the CDR3: TGCAGTGCTCTAGGACGGCTGGCGTACAATGAGCAGTTCTTC. This sequence encodes CSALGRLAYNEQFF.

This clonotype was detected a few times. CDR3 residues: CSARASWASGSYEQYF. In nucleotides, the CDR3 is TGCAGTGCTAGGGCCAGTTGGGCTAGCGGCTCCTACGAGCAGTACTTC. This sequence joins TRBV20-1 and TRBJ2-7; 7 nucleotides match TRBD2. With 3 bases clipped from V and 0 bases from J, the junction kept 11 bases outside the gene matches. CDR3 length: 16 residues. Germline loops: CDR1 DFQATT, CDR2 SNEGSKA (reference sequence).

There are many counts of this clonotype. V usage is TRBV20-1 and J usage is TRBJ1-5, with D possibly being TRBD1 (5 bases). Between the trimmed V and J ends, which lost 1 base and 0 bases, there was a span of 10 bases. The CDR3 totals 15 residues. Germline V lookup: CDR1 DFQATT, CDR2 SNEGSKA (reference sequence). The CDR3 is CSARVSGLSNQPQHF. The CDR3 region has the DNA TGCAGTGCTAGAGTCTCGGGGCTTAGCAATCAGCCCCAGCATTTT.

The sample holds a few counts of this clonotype. The V and J genes are TRBV15 and TRBJ2-5, with TRBD2 as a possible D gene (6 bases). The ends were cut back, 0 bases at V and 6 bases at J, with 11 bases in the middle. The CDR3 is 14 residues long. Germline-derived CDR1 and CDR2 are LNHNV and YYDKDF (reference sequence). CDR3 protein: CATSRELATKTQYF. The CDR3 region has the DNA TGTGCCACCAGCAGAGAACTAGCTACAAAGACCCAGTACTTC.

This CDR3 reads CASSLEGDPSGANVLTF. CDR3 DNA: TGCGCCAGCAGCTTGGAGGGGGACCCCTCTGGGGCCAACGTCCTGACTTTC. The chain is built from TRBV5-1 and TRBJ2-6, with a weak D call TRBD1 (6 bases). Deletions cut 0 bases from V and 0 bases from J, with 10 bases between. The germline CDR1 and CDR2 sequences are SGHRS and YFSETQ. The CDR3 length is 17 residues. The full variable domain, rest sourced from reference TRBV5-1 and TRBJ2-6, is KAGVTQTPRYLIKTRGQQVTLSCSPISGHRSVSWYQQTPGQGLQFLFEYFSETQRNKGNFPGRFSGRQFSNSRSEMNVSTLELGDSALYLCASSLEGDPSGANVLTFGAGSRLTVL.

In this sample, this clonotype turned up a few times. This may be a read error, as it is one base from a much larger clone. This sequence joins TRBV5-6 and TRBJ2-7; the match to TRBD1 covers 7 bases. CDR3 length: 13 residues. Germline assignment: CDR1 SGHDT and CDR2 YYEEEE. The trim removed 4 bases at V and 1 base at J, leaving 2 bases unmatched. CDR3 sequence: CASSVGQSYEQYF. CDR3 nucleotides: TGTGCCAGCAGCGTGGGACAGTCCTACGAGCAGTACTTC.

This clonotype has more than one count but fewer than ten. The chain couples TRBV6-1 to TRBJ2-2, with 12 bases fitting TRBD1. Trimming removed 6 bases from V and 8 bases from J; junction bases left unmatched: 13. Germline V lookup: CDR1 MNHNS, CDR2 SASEGT. The CDR3 is 17 amino acids. CDR3 sequence: CASRPAPGQGARGELFF. As DNA, the CDR3 is TGTGCCAGCAGGCCGGCCCCGGGACAGGGGGCCAGAGGGGAGCTGTTTTTT.

Only a few counts were recorded for this clonotype. The chain's CDR3 is CASTLVGNGGTQYF. The CDR3 DNA reads TGCGCCAGCACCCTTGTTGGCAACGGGGGGACCCAGTACTTC. The chain couples TRBV5-1 to TRBJ2-5, with D possibly matching TRBD2 (6 bases). The V end lost 6 bases, the J end lost 7 bases, and 19 bases lay between the germline ends. Looked up from germline, CDR1 is SGHRS and CDR2 is YFSETQ. CDR3 length equals 14 residues.

This clonotype was recorded a few times. V and J are TRBV15 and TRBJ2-7, with 11 bases identical to TRBD2. V lost 5 bases, J lost 3 bases, and 3 bases stayed unmatched. The CDR3 sequence is 14 residues long. Germline V lookup: CDR1 LNHNV, CDR2 YYDKDF (reference sequence). The CDR3 nucleotides read TGTGCCACCAGCTCCGGACTAGCGGGCTACGAGCAGTACTTC. Amino acids: CATSSGLAGYEQYF.

V is TRBV12-3 or TRBV12-4 and J is TRBJ2-7; no clear D. There are 13 residues in the CDR3. The ends were cut back, 5 bases at V and 4 bases at J, with 12 bases in the middle. The CDR3 here is CASSLSDRYEQYF. The CDR3 DNA sequence: TGTGCCAGCAGTCTGTCGGATCGGTACGAGCAGTACTTC.